This TCR beta chain was recorded in a study of T cells in Graves' hyperthyroidism and ophthalmopathy. Study-wide background: Pretreatment peripheral blood was obtained at initial diagnosis.

RNA transcripts yielded amplified TCR beta CDR3 regions. First-round RT-PCR of the TCR CDR3 relied on the HTBI primer set. MiXCR was run by TCRdb on the multiplex PCR reads, yielding one entry per CDR3 protein. Of around 400,000 distinct CDR3 sequences listed, roughly 14% are singletons. V lost 6 bases and J lost 1, with 3 bases in between. Germline CDR1 LNHDA, CDR2 SQIVND (reference sequence). The CDR3 totals 11 residues. Blood from later-ophthalmopathy patients was taken at first hyperthyroidism diagnosis. In this sample, this clonotype turned up many times. The receptor comes from a woman aged 18-29 years with Graves' hyperthyroidism that later progressed to Graves' ophthalmopathy. This chain joins TRBV19 and TRBJ1-1; D gene unclear. Sequenced material: blood. CDR3 nucleotides: TGTGCCAGTAGATCGAACACTGAAGCTTTCTTT. It is translated as CASRSNTEAFF.